The source of this T cell receptor (beta chain) is a study of T cell repertoires in cytomegalovirus infection. In TCRdb, the reads were re-called with MiXCR into one record per CDR3 protein. This sample carries some 900,000 distinct CDR3 sequences, less than 35% of them seen once, and the ten largest clones take about an eighth. Trimming pared 4 bases from V and 1 base from J, leaving 8 bases between. The CDR3 totals 14 residues. CDR1 and CDR2 (germline): SEHNR, FQNEAQ (reference sequence). This clonotype was seen at least ten times. Its antigen is as yet unknown. The sequence was collected from a human donor in good health (CMV status not recorded). Some clones in this sample may be carry-over from other donors' samples. The chain has TRBV7-9 and TRBJ1-5, with D unclear. The specimen comprised cultured CD8+ T cells from PBMCs, sampled from culture after CMV antigen stimulation. CDR3 nucleotide sequence: TGTGCCAGCAGCTCAGGATGGAGCAATCAGCCCCAGCATTTT. Translated, it gives CASSSGWSNQPQHF.